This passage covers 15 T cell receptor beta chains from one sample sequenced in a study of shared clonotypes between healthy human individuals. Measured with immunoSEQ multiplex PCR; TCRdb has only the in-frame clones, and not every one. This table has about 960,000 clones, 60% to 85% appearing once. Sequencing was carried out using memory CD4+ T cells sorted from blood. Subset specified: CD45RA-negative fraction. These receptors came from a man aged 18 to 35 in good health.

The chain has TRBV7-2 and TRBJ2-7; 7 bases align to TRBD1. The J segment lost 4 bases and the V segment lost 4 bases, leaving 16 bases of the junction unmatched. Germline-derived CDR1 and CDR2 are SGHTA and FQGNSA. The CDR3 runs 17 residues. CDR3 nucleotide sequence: TGTGCCAGCAGCTCCCGACAAGGACAGGACGGACGTTACGAGCAGTACTTC. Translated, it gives CASSSRQGQDGRYEQYF.

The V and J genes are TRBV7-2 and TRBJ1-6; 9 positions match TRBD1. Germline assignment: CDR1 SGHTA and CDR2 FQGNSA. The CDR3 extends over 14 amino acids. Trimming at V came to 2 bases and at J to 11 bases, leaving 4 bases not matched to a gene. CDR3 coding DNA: TGTGCCAGCAGCTTACAGGGACAGGGTACACCCCTCCACTTT. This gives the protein CASSLQGQGTPLHF.

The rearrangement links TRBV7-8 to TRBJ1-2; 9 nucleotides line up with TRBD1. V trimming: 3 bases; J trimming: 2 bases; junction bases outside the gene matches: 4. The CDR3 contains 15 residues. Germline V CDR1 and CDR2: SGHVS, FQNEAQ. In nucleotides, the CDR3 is TGTGCCAGCAGCTTTACAGGGGGCGTCAACTATGGCTACACCTTC. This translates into CASSFTGGVNYGYTF.

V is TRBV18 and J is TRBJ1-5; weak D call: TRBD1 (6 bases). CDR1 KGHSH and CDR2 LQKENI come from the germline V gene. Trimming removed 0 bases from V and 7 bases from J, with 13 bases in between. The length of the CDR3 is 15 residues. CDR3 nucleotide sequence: TGTGCCAGCTCACCACCGAACAGGGAAGGACAGCCCCAGCATTTT. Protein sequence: CASSPPNREGQPQHF.

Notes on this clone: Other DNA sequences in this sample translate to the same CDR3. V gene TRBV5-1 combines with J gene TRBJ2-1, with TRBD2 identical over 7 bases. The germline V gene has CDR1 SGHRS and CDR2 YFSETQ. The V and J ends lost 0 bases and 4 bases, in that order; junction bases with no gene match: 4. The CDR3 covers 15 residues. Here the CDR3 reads CASSLASGLYNEQFF. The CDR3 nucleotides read TGCGCCAGCAGCTTGGCTAGCGGCCTATACAATGAGCAGTTCTTC.

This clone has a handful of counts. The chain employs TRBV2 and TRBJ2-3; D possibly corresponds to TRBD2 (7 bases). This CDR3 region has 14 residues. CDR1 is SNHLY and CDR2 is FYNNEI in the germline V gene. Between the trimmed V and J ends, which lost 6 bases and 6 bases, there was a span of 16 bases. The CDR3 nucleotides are TGTGCCAGCAGCCCGGGGGGCCTTCCCGATACGCAGTATTTT. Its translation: CASSPGGLPDTQYF.

CDR3 region: CASKGHPSYEQYF. CDR3 DNA: TGTGCCAGCAAGGGACACCCATCCTACGAGCAGTACTTC. The chain has TRBV2 and TRBJ2-7, with D perhaps matching TRBD1 (6 bases). CDR1 and CDR2 from the germline V gene are SNHLY and FYNNEI. The CDR3 covers 13 residues. With 7 bases removed from V and 1 base from J, the gap between germline ends came to 11 bases.

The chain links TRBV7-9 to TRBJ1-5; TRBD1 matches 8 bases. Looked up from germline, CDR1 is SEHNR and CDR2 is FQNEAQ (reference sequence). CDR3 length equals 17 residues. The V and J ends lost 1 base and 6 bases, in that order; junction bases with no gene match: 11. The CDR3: CASSLGGQGVTSQPQHF. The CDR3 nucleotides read TGTGCCAGCAGCTTAGGTGGACAGGGTGTCACCAGTCAGCCCCAGCATTTT.

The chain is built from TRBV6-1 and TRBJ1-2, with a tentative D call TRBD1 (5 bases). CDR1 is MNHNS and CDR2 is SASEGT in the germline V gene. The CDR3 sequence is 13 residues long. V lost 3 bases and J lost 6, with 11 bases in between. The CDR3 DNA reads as TGTGCCAGCAGTGACCAGGGTGGGGATGGCTACACCTTC. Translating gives CASSDQGGDGYTF.

CDR3 bases: TGCGCCAGCAGACGCGGACTAGAGGATCAAAGCACAGATACGCAGTATTTT. This codes for CASRRGLEDQSTDTQYF. The chain joins TRBV4-3 to TRBJ2-3; 7 positions agree with TRBD2. Trimming removed 6 bases from V and 0 bases from J; junction bases left unmatched: 12. Germline CDR1 reads LGHNA; CDR2 reads YSLEER. The CDR3 runs to 17 residues.

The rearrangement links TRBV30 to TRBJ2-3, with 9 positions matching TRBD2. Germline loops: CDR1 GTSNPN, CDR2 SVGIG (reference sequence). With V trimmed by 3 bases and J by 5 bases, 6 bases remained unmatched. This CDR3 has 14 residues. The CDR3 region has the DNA TGTGCCTGGAGGGCTAGCGGGGCCTTAGATACGCAGTATTTT. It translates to CAWRASGALDTQYF.

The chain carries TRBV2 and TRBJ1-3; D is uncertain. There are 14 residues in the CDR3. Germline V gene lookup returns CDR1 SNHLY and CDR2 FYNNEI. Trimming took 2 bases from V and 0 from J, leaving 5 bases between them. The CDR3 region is CASSEQTSGNTIYF. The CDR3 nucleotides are TGTGCCAGCAGTGAACAGACCTCTGGAAACACCATATATTTT.

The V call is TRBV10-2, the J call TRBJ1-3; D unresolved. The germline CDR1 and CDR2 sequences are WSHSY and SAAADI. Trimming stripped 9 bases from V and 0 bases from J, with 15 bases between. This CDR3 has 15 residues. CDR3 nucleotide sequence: TGCGCCAGTTACCCCACAAGACCCTCTGGAAACACCATATATTTT. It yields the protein CASYPTRPSGNTIYF.

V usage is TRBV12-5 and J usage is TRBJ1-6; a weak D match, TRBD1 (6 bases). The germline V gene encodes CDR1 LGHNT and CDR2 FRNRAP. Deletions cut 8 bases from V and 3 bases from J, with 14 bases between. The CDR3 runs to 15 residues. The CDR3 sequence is CASSLGGHYNSPLHF. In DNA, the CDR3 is TGTGCTAGTTCCCTTGGGGGGCACTATAATTCACCCCTCCACTTT.

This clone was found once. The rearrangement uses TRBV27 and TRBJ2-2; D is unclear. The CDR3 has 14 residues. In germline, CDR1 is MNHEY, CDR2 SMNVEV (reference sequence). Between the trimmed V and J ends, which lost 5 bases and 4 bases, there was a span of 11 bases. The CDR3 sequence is CASSAYAATGELFF. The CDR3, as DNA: TGTGCCAGCAGTGCCTATGCCGCCACCGGGGAGCTGTTTTTT.